The rows below give T cell receptor beta chains drawn from one sample of a study of CD8+ T cells in alopecia areata. Profiling relied on immunoSEQ multiplex PCR, and the TCRdb table lists in-frame clones only, not all of them. The sample lists about 97,000 clones; around 60% were seen once. The starting material was CD8+ T cells sorted from blood, obtained at roughly week 58, from a patient treated with tofacitinib. The receptor source for this set is a human donor with alopecia areata. Each CDR3 is given with its conserved first and last residue. The D gene is left open where the match is weak. Size is omitted from some rows. Given values are once, few, many or a class for expanded clones.

-,-,TRBV6-5,TRBJ2-7,CASSSLGANEQYF,TGTGCCAGCAGTTCCCTCGGGGCAAACGAGCAGTACTTC
-,-,TRBV29-1,TRBJ2-3,CSVDGDRTTDTQYF,TGCAGCGTTGATGGTGACAGGACTACAGATACGCAGTATTTT
few,TRBD1,TRBV7-3,TRBJ1-2,CASSETGRAYGYTF,TGTGCCAGCAGCGAGACAGGGAGGGCCTATGGCTACACCTTC
few,-,TRBV7-9,TRBJ2-7,CASGAVYEQYF,TGTGCCAGCGGGGCCGTTTACGAGCAGTACTTC
few,-,TRBV2,TRBJ2-1,CASRGRPADEQFF,TGTGCCAGCAGGGGGCGGCCAGCGGATGAGCAGTTCTTC
-,-,TRBV25-1,TRBJ1-1,CASSERRGLNTEAFF,TGTGCCAGCAGTGAAAGACGGGGGCTGAACACTGAAGCTTTCTTT
-,-,TRBV4-1,TRBJ2-5,CASSSRGGETQYF,TGCGCCAGCAGCTCCCGGGGCGGGGAGACCCAGTACTTC
-,TRBD1,TRBV27,TRBJ1-1,CASKGAGTEAFF,TGTGCCAGTAAGGGGGCGGGCACTGAAGCTTTCTTT
-,-,TRBV2,TRBJ2-7,CAGRDTVYEQYF,TGTGCCGGCCGGGATACGGTTTACGAGCAGTACTTC
-,-,TRBV5-1,TRBJ1-2,CASSSGPPGSYGYTF,TGCGCCAGCAGCTCAGGACCCCCAGGCTCCTATGGCTACACCTTC
few,-,TRBV7-9,TRBJ2-2,CASSLKGARTGELFF,TGTGCCAGCAGCTTAAAAGGGGCCCGCACCGGGGAGCTGTTTTTT
-,-,TRBV7-9,TRBJ2-2,CASSPDTSGELFF,TGTGCCAGCAGCCCAGACACGTCCGGGGAGCTGTTTTTT
-,-,TRBV4-1,TRBJ1-4,CASSQDLRHVELFF,TGCGCCAGCAGCCAAGATTTGCGGCACGTTGAACTGTTTTTT
-,TRBD2,TRBV4-1,TRBJ2-5,CASSQERTSGFETQYF,TGCGCCAGCAGCCAAGAACGGACTAGCGGTTTCGAGACCCAGTACTTC
-,-,TRBV19,TRBJ2-1,CASSMAESSYNEQFF,TGTGCCAGTAGTATGGCGGAGAGCTCCTACAATGAGCAGTTCTTC
few,-,TRBV5-6,TRBJ1-2,CASSSGALYGYTF,TGTGCCAGCAGCTCGGGGGCCCTCTATGGCTACACCTTC
few,-,TRBV10-3,TRBJ2-3,CAISFDHTDTQYF,TGTGCCATCAGTTTCGACCACACAGATACGCAGTATTTT
-,-,TRBV30,TRBJ1-4,CAWTGGGPYEKLFF,TGTGCCTGGACCGGGGGGGGCCCCTATGAAAAACTGTTTTTT
-,TRBD1,TRBV29-1,TRBJ2-3,CSVEFSGQGLYTQYF,TGCAGCGTTGAATTTTCAGGACAGGGTCTTTATACGCAGTATTTT
-,-,TRBV30,TRBJ1-4,CAYATGFSNEKLFF,TGTGCCTACGCCACAGGTTTTAGTAATGAAAAACTGTTTTTT
-,-,TRBV9,TRBJ2-7,CASSVAGAGYEQYF,TGTGCCAGCAGCGTAGCGGGGGCCGGCTACGAGCAGTACTTC
-,-,TRBV4-2,TRBJ1-1,CASSQAPVGSTEAFF,TGTGCCAGCAGCCAGGCCCCCGTGGGTTCTACTGAAGCTTTCTTT